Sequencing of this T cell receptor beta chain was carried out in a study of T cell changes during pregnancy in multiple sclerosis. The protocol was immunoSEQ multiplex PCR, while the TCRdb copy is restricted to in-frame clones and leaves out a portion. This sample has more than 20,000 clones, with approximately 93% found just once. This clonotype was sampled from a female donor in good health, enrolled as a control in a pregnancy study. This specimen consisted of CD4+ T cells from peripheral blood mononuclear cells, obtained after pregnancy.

The CDR3 protein is CASSLAHASGWNHEQYF. As DNA, the CDR3 is TGTGCCAGCAGCTTGGCCCATGCGAGCGGGTGGAACCACGAGCAGTACTTC. The rearrangement joins TRBV5-6 to TRBJ2-7; the D gene is possibly TRBD2 (6 bases). The CDR3 is 17 amino acids. The V and J ends lost 0 bases and 5 bases respectively, with 21 bases between them. Germline V gene lookup returns CDR1 SGHDT and CDR2 YYEEEE.